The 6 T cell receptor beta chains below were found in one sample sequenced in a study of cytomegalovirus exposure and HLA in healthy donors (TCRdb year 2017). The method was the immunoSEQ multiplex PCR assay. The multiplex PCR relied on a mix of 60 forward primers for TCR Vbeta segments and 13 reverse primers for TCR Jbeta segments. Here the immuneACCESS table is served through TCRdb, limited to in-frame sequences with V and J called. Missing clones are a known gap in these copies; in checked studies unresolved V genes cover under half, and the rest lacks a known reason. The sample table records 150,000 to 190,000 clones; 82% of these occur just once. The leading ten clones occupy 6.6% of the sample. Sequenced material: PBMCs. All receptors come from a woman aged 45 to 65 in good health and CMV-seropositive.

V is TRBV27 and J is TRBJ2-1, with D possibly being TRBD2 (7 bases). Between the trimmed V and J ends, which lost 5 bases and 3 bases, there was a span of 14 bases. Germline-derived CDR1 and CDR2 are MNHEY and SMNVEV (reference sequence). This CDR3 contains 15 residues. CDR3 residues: CASSTRGAYYNEQFF. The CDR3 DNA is TGTGCCAGCAGTACTCGGGGGGCCTACTACAATGAGCAGTTCTTC.

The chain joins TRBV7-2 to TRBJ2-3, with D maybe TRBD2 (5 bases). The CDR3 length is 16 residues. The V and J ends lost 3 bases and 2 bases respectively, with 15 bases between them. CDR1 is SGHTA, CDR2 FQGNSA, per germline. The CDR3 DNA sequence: TGTGCCAGCAGCTTCCCCGTCCAGCGGCTCACAGATACGCAGTATTTT. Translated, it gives CASSFPVQRLTDTQYF.

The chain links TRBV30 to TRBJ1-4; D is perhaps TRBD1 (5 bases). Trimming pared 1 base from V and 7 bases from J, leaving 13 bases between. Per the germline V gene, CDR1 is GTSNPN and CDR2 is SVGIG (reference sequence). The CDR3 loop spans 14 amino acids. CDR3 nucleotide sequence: TGTGCCTGGAGTGAGGCAGGGAACAGTGAAAAACTGTTTTTT. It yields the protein CAWSEAGNSEKLFF.

CDR3 coding DNA: TGTGCCAGCGGTCGGACAGACCACCTCTATGGCTACACCTTC. As protein: CASGRTDHLYGYTF. This rearrangement joins TRBV2 to TRBJ1-2; D might be TRBD1 (6 bases). V lost 8 bases and J lost 4, with 17 bases in between. Germline CDR1 and CDR2: SNHLY and FYNNEI. This CDR3 is 14 amino acids long.

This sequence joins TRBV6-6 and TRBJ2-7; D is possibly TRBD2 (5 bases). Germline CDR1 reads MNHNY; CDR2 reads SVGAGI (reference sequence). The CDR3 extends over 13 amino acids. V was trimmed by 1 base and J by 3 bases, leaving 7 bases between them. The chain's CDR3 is CASSYYEGYEQYF. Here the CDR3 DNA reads TGTGCCAGCAGTTACTATGAGGGCTACGAGCAGTACTTC.

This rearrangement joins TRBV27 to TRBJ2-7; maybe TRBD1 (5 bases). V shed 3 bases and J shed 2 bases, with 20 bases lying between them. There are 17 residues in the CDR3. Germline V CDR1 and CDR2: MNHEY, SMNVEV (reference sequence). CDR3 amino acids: CASSFQDTSLYPYEQYF. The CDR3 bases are TGTGCCAGCAGTTTTCAGGACACCAGTTTATATCCCTACGAGCAGTACTTC.